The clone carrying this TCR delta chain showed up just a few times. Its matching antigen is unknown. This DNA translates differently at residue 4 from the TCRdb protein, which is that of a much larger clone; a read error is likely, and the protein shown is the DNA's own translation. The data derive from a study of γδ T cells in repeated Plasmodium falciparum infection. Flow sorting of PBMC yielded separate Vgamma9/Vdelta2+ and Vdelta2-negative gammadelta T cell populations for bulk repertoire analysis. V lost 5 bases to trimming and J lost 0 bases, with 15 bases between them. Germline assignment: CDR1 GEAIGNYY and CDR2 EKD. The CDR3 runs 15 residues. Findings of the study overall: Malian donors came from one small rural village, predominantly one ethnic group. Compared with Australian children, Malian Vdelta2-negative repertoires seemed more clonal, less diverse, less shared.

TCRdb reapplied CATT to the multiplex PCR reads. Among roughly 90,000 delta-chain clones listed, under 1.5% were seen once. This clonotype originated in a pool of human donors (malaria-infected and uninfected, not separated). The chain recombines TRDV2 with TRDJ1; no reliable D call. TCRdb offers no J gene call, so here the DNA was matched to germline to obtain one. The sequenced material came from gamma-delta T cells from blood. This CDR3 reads CACGPVGSHTDKLIF. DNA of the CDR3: TGTGCCTGTGGCCCGGTAGGGAGTCACACCGATAAACTCATCTTT.